The 4 T cell receptor beta chains below all came from one sample that was sequenced in a study of identical twins. TCRdb fed the 5' RACE reads into MiXCR, producing one record per CDR3 protein. The data hold 300,000 to 400,000 distinct CDR3 sequences, with 7% to 9.5% observed a single time. Sample: naive T cells sorted from blood. The receptors derive from a woman aged 45-65 years in good health.

The rearrangement joins TRBV12-3 or TRBV12-4 to TRBJ2-1; no clear D gene. V dropped 2 bases and J dropped 9 bases, with 14 bases sitting between them. CDR3 length: 14 amino acids. CDR3 sequence: CASSLIGLVGEQFF. DNA for the CDR3: TGTGCCAGCAGTTTAATTGGGCTAGTTGGTGAGCAGTTCTTC.

This clonotype was detected many times. This chain uses TRBV12-3 or TRBV12-4 with TRBJ2-3, with D maybe TRBD2 (5 bases). The CDR3 sequence is 15 residues long. V dropped 7 bases and J dropped 2 bases, with 16 bases sitting between them. In nucleotides, the CDR3 is TGTGCCAGCACCGAAGGAGGCGGTATCACAGATACGCAGTATTTT. This codes for CASTEGGGITDTQYF.

This clonotype was detected many times. The chain employs TRBV12-3 or TRBV12-4 and TRBJ2-3; 8 nucleotides line up with TRBD1. Trimming took 8 bases from V and 1 from J; bases not matched to a gene: 11. CDR3 length: 16 amino acids. The CDR3: CASLPVQGGRTDTQYF. The CDR3 region has the DNA TGTGCCAGCCTACCGGTACAGGGGGGTCGCACAGATACGCAGTATTTT.

This clonotype was observed many times. The CDR3 loop reads CASSYFDRGDSPLHF. In DNA form, the CDR3 reads TGTGCCAGCAGTTATTTCGACAGGGGCGATTCACCCCTCCACTTT. This sequence joins TRBV6-5 and TRBJ1-6, with 8 nucleotides matching TRBD1. The J segment lost 8 bases and the V segment lost 3 bases, leaving 6 bases of the junction unmatched. This CDR3 has 15 amino acids. The germline V gene has CDR1 MNHEY and CDR2 SVGAGI.